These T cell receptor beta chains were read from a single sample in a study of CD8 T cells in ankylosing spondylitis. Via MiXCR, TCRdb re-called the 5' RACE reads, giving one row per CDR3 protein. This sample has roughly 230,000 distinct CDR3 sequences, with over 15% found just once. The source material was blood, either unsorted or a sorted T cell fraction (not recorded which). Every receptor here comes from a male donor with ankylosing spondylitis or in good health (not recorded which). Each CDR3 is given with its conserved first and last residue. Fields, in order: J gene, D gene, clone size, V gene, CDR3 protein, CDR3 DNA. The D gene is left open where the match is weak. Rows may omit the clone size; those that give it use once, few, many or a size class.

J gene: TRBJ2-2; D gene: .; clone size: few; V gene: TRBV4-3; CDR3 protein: CASSQEWIGGGELFF; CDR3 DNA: TGCGCCAGCAGCCAAGAGTGGATAGGTGGCGGGGAGCTGTTTTTT
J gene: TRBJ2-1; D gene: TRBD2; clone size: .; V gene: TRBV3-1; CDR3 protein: CASSQLLAEYNEQFF; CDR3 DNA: TGTGCCAGCAGCCAATTACTAGCGGAGTACAATGAGCAGTTCTTC
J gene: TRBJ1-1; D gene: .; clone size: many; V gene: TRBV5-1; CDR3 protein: CASSEGLDTEAFF; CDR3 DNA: TGCGCCAGCAGCGAGGGATTAGACACTGAAGCTTTCTTT
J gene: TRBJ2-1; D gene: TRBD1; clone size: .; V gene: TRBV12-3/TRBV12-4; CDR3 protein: CASSLQGDSYNEQFF; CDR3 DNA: TGTGCCAGCAGTCTCCAGGGGGACTCCTACAATGAGCAGTTCTTC
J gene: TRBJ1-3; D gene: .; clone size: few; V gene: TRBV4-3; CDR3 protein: CASSQEDINVVPGNTIYF; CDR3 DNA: TGCGCCAGCAGCCAAGAGGACATCAATGTCGTTCCTGGAAACACCATATATTTT
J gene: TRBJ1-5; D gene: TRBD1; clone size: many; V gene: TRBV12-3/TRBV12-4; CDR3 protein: CASSPRDRPNQPQHF; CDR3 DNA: TGTGCCAGCAGCCCCCGGGACAGACCCAATCAGCCCCAGCATTTT
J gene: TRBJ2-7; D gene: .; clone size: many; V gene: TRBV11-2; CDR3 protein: CASSLVYEQYF; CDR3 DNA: TGTGCCAGCAGCTTAGTTTACGAGCAGTACTTC
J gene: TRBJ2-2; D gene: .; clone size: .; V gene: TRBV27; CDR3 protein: CASSLSEAGELFF; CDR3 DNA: TGTGCCAGCAGTTTATCGGAGGCCGGGGAGCTGTTTTTT
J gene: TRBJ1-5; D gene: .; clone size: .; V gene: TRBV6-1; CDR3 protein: CASSTGGGQPQHF; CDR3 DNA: TGTGCCAGCAGTACAGGAGGGGGGCAGCCCCAGCATTTT
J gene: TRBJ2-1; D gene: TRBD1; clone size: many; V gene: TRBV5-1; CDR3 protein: CASSSLPGQGTYNEQFF; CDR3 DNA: TGCGCCAGCAGCTCATTACCGGGACAGGGGACCTACAATGAGCAGTTCTTC
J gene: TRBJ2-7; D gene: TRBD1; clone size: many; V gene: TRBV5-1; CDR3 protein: CASSSGQDISYEQYF; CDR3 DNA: TGCGCCAGCAGCTCGGGACAGGACATCAGCTACGAGCAGTACTTC
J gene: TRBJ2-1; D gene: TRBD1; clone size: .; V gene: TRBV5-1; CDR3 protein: CASSGGQAIPYNEQFF; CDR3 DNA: TGCGCCAGCAGCGGGGGACAGGCAATACCTTACAATGAGCAGTTCTTC
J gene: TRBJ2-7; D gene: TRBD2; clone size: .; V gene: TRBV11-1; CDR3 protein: CASSESLTSGRASEQYF; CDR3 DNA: TGTGCCAGCAGCGAAAGCCTCACTAGCGGGAGGGCATCCGAGCAGTACTTC
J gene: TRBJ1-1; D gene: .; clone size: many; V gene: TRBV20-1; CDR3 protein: CSARDLGSMNTEAFF; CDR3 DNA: TGCAGTGCTAGAGATCTCGGCAGCATGAACACTGAAGCTTTCTTT
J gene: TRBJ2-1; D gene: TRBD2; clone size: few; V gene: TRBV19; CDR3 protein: CASSIDEASGLYNEQFF; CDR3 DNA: TGTGCCAGTAGTATAGATGAGGCTAGCGGACTCTACAATGAGCAGTTCTTC
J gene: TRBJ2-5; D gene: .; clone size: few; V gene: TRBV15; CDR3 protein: CATSRENDSWETQYF; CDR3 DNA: TGTGCCACCAGCAGAGAAAACGACAGTTGGGAGACCCAGTACTTC
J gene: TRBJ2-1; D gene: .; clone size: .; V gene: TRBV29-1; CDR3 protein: CSVEAGPDHYNEQFF; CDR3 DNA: TGCAGCGTTGAAGCCGGCCCGGACCACTACAATGAGCAGTTCTTC
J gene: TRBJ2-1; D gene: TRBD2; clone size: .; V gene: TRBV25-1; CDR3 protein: CASSEYRAGGNYNEQFF; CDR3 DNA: TGTGCCAGCAGTGAATATCGGGCGGGAGGGAATTACAATGAGCAGTTCTTC
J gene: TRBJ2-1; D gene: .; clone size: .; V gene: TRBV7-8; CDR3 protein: CASSPRLLGNHSYNEQFF; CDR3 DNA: TGTGCCAGCAGCCCCAGGCTCTTAGGGAATCATTCCTACAATGAGCAGTTCTTC
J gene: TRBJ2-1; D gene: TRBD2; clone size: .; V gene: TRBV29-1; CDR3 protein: CSATGLAGDFYEQFF; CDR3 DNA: TGCAGCGCTACTGGACTAGCGGGAGATTTTTATGAGCAGTTCTTC
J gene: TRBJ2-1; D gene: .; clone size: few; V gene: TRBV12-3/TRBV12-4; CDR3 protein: CASSTLGQNNEQFF; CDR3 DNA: TGTGCCAGCAGTACCCTGGGACAAAACAATGAGCAGTTCTTC
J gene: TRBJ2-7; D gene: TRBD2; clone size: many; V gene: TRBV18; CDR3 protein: CASSPGLAGVYEQYF; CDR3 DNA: TGTGCCAGCTCACCGGGACTAGCGGGAGTCTACGAGCAGTACTTC
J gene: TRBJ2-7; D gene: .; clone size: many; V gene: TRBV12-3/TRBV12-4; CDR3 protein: CASSFGPLAYEQYF; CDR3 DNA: TGTGCCAGCAGTTTTGGGCCGCTCGCTTACGAGCAGTACTTC
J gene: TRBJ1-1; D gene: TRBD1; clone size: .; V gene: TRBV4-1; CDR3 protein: CASSLRTGGGTEAFF; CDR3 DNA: TGCGCCAGCAGCCTTAGGACAGGGGGCGGCACTGAAGCTTTCTTT
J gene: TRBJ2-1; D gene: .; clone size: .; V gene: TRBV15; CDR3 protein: CATDGDNEQFF; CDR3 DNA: TGTGCCACCGACGGAGACAATGAGCAGTTCTTC
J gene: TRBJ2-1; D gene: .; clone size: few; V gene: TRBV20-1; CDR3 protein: CSAEAIESNEQFF; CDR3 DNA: TGCAGTGCTGAAGCGATCGAGAGCAATGAGCAGTTCTTC
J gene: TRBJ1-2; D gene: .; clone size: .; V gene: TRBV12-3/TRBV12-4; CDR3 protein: CASRARGTNYGYTF; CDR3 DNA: TGTGCCAGCAGGGCGAGGGGCACGAACTATGGCTACACCTTC
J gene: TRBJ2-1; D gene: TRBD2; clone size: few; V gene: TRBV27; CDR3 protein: CASRISGSTNEQFF; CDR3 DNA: TGTGCCAGCAGGATCAGCGGGAGTACAAATGAGCAGTTCTTC
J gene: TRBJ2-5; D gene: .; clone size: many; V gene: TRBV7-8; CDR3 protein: CASSEAELYQETQYF; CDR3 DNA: TGTGCCAGCAGCGAAGCGGAATTGTACCAAGAGACCCAGTACTTC
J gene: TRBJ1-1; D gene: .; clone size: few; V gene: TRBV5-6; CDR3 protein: CASSLDRQAFF; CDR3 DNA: TGTGCCAGCAGCTTGGACAGGCAAGCTTTCTTT
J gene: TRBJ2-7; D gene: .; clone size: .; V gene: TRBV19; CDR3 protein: CASSPSRRGSYEQYF; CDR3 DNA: TGTGCCAGTAGTCCCTCCCGGCGGGGCTCCTACGAGCAGTACTTC
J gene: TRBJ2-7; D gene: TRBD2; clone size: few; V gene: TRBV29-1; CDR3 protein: CSVEDLGTSGRIEQYF; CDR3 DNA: TGCAGCGTTGAAGATCTTGGGACTAGCGGGAGAATCGAGCAGTACTTC
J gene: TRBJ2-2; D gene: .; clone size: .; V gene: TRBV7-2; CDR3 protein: CASSLVGVNTGELFF; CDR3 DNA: TGTGCCAGCAGCTTAGTTGGAGTGAACACCGGGGAGCTGTTTTTT
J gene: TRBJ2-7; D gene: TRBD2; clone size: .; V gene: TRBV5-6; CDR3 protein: CASSLSGSFYEQYF; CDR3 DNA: TGTGCCAGCAGCCTTAGCGGGAGCTTCTACGAGCAGTACTTC
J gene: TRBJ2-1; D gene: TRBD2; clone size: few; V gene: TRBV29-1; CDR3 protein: CSVAGLNGIINEQFF; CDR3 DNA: TGCAGCGTTGCGGGACTAAACGGGATTATCAATGAGCAGTTCTTC
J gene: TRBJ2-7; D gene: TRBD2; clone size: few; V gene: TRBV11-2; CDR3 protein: CASSLDLSWEGVYEQYF; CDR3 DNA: TGTGCCAGCAGCTTAGATCTTTCCTGGGAGGGCGTCTACGAGCAGTACTTC
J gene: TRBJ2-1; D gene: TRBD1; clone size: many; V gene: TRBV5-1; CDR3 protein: CASSSDRVNEQFF; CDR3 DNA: TGCGCCAGCAGCTCGGACAGGGTCAATGAGCAGTTCTTC
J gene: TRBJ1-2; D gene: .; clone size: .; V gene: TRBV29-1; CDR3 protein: CSVEGLYGYTF; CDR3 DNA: TGCAGCGTTGAAGGTCTTTACGGCTACACCTTC
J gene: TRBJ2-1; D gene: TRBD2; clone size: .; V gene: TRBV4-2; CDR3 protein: CASSPGLAGGVYNEQFF; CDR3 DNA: TGTGCCAGCAGCCCGGGACTAGCGGGAGGAGTCTACAATGAGCAGTTCTTC